The 8 T cell receptor beta chains below come from one sample, sequenced in a study of blood T cell repertoires in COVID-19. The method was immunoSEQ multiplex PCR; TCRdb's version includes in-frame clones alone and lacks a portion of them. In the table there are about 350,000 clones, 89% of which are singletons. Source material: peripheral blood. The source of these receptors is an older woman with COVID-19, enrolled during active disease.

The chain uses TRBV11-2 and TRBJ2-1; TRBD2 matches 8 bases. The germline V gene encodes CDR1 SGHAT and CDR2 FQNNGV. This CDR3 contains 18 residues. Trimming removed 3 bases from V and 3 bases from J; junction bases left unmatched: 13. In DNA form, the CDR3 reads TGTGCCAGCAGCTTCACCGGGGGGGGACTTTTAATCTACAATGAGCAGTTCTTC. It is translated as CASSFTGGGLLIYNEQFF. The complete variable domain, with remaining parts taken from reference TRBV11-2 and TRBJ2-1, reads EAGVAQSPRYKIIEKRQSVAFWCNPISGHATLYWYQQILGQGPKLLIQFQNNGVVDDSQLPKDRFSAERLKGVDSTLKIQPAKLEDSAVYLCASSFTGGGLLIYNEQFFGPGTRLTVL.

This chain joins TRBV6-6 and TRBJ2-7; D not certain. CDR3 size: 14 residues. Germline CDR1 reads MNHNY; CDR2 reads SVGAGI (reference sequence). V lost 5 bases and J 6 bases, leaving 17 bases between the germline ends. The CDR3 DNA reads TGTGCCAGCAGTCCCTCCGGCCCGGGTGGCGAGCAGTACTTC. It specifies CASSPSGPGGEQYF.

The chain couples TRBV9 to TRBJ2-5, with 8 positions matching TRBD2. V lost 2 bases and J lost 2; bases outside the gene matches: 2. Germline CDR1 SGDLS, CDR2 YYNGEE. The CDR3 has 14 residues. The CDR3 nucleotides are TGTGCCAGCAGCGTCGGGACTAGACAAGAGACCCAGTACTTC. Protein: CASSVGTRQETQYF.

The chain carries TRBV11-1 and TRBJ1-1, with unresolved D. The germline CDR1 and CDR2 sequences are SGHAT and FQDESV (reference sequence). Between the trimmed V and J ends, which lost 5 bases and 2 bases, there was a span of 12 bases. This CDR3 comprises 14 residues. CDR3 protein: CASSLTRSNTEAFF. The CDR3 nucleotides read TGTGCCAGCAGCCTTACAAGGAGTAACACTGAAGCTTTCTTT. Looking up the rest from reference TRBV11-1 and TRBJ1-1 gives the full variable domain: EAEVAQSPRYKITEKSQAVAFWCDPISGHATLYWYRQILGQGPELLVQFQDESVVDDSQLPKDRFSAERLKGVDSTLKIQPAELGDSAMYLCASSLTRSNTEAFFGQGTRLTVV.

The genes are TRBV7-9 and TRBJ1-3; TRBD1 agrees at 7 bases. CDR3 size: 15 residues. J lost 0 bases, V lost 4 bases, and 3 bases had no gene match. CDR1 is SEHNR, CDR2 FQNEAQ, per germline (reference sequence). The CDR3 nucleotides are TGTGCCAGCAGCTCTCGGGACAGCTCTGGAAACACCATATATTTT. The encoded protein is CASSSRDSSGNTIYF.

This chain connects TRBV11-2 to TRBJ2-1; D is uncertain. The V gene lost 3 bases and the J gene lost 1 base, with 13 bases spanning the gap. In germline, CDR1 is SGHAT, CDR2 FQNNGV. The CDR3 totals 16 residues. The CDR3 sequence: CASSFDTIRSYNEQFF. For the CDR3, the DNA is TGTGCCAGCAGCTTTGACACCATTCGTTCCTACAATGAGCAGTTCTTC. The whole variable domain, filled in from reference TRBV11-2 and TRBJ2-1, reads EAGVAQSPRYKIIEKRQSVAFWCNPISGHATLYWYQQILGQGPKLLIQFQNNGVVDDSQLPKDRFSAERLKGVDSTLKIQPAKLEDSAVYLCASSFDTIRSYNEQFFGPGTRLTVL.

This clone was recorded only once. V gene TRBV10-3 combines with J gene TRBJ1-2; D is perhaps TRBD1 (6 bases). Germline CDR1 and CDR2: ENHRY and SYGVKD. CDR3 length: 14 residues. V was clipped by 6 bases and J by 2 bases, with 13 bases between them. CDR3 coding DNA: TGTGCCATCAGCCCCGAAAGGGGGAACTATGGCTACACCTTC. Translation gives CAISPERGNYGYTF.

This chain connects TRBV18 to TRBJ1-2, with D uncertain. The V gene lost 2 bases and the J gene lost 8 bases, with 15 bases spanning the gap. CDR3 length: 14 residues. Germline values: CDR1 KGHSH, CDR2 LQKENI. CDR3 nucleotides: TGTGCCAGCTCACCAAGTACGGGGTCCAGCGGCTACACCTTC. Protein sequence: CASSPSTGSSGYTF.